This T cell receptor (beta chain) was recovered during a study of cytomegalovirus exposure and HLA in healthy donors. Primers: 60 Vbeta forward and 13 Jbeta reverse. Libraries were prepared by immunoSEQ multiplex PCR; TCRdb keeps only in-frame clonotypes and omits some of them. Counted here are about 150,000 clones, approximately 80% occurring once; the ten biggest clones make up around 1.4%. V trimming: 5 bases; J trimming: 0 bases; junction bases outside the gene matches: 10. The CDR3 sequence is 17 residues long. Germline V gene lookup returns CDR1 MDHEN and CDR2 SYDVKM. The rearrangement links TRBV28 to TRBJ2-1; 7 positions agree with TRBD1. Source material: PBMCs. The TCR sequence derives from a young woman in good health and CMV-seronegative. The CDR3 bases are TGTGCCAGCAGTCCAGGGGGACCTACAAGCTCCTACAATGAGCAGTTCTTC. Its protein product is CASSPGGPTSSYNEQFF.